One sample yielded the 28 T cell receptor beta chains listed below, sequenced in a study of CD8 T cells in Susac syndrome. When the RNA was reverse transcribed, random hexamers were used with an input of roughly 0.5 to 1 ug. TCRdb re-called the immunoSEQ multiplex PCR reads with MiXCR, one entry per CDR3 protein. Of approximately 200,000 distinct CDR3 sequences listed, 95% are singletons. Material: CD4+ T cells from PBMCs. Receptor source: a human donor with multiple sclerosis.

The genes are TRBV9 and TRBJ1-3; D remains unclear. The CDR3 is 13 amino acids. Trimming removed 5 bases at V and 4 bases at J, with 10 bases between. The germline V gene encodes CDR1 SGDLS and CDR2 YYNGEE. Here the CDR3 DNA reads TGTGCCAGCAGTTATTCCGACGGAAACACCATATATTTT. As protein: CASSYSDGNTIYF.

The chain uses TRBV19 and TRBJ1-2; D not certain. Germline assignment: CDR1 LNHDA and CDR2 SQIVND (reference sequence). Trimming took off 10 bases at V and 4 bases at J, with 13 bases between the two ends. CDR3 length: 12 amino acids. This CDR3 is CATNGRSYGYTF. As DNA, the CDR3 is TGTGCCACTAACGGACGGAGCTATGGCTACACCTTC.

In regard to this clonotype: At one end, the junction sequence differs from germline, possibly due to a read error. The V call is TRBV10-3, the J call TRBJ2-2; D could derive from TRBD1 or TRBD2 (6 bases each). The CDR3 covers 14 residues. Germline lookup yields CDR1 ENHRY and CDR2 SYGVKD. The CDR3 is CAISGGPNTGELFF. CDR3 DNA sequence: TGTGCCATAAGTGGGGGGCCGAACACCGGGGAGCTGTTTTTT.

The rearrangement links TRBV5-6 to TRBJ1-2; a possible D gene is TRBD1 (5 bases). There are 13 residues in the CDR3. Trimming shortened V by 4 bases and J by 8 bases, and 15 bases separated the two germline ends. Germline CDR1 and CDR2: SGHDT and YYEEEE. CDR3: CASSRDPKGGYTF. In DNA, the CDR3 is TGTGCCAGCAGCCGGGACCCGAAGGGAGGCTACACCTTC.

The chain links TRBV6-6 to TRBJ1-4, with D uncertain. The germline V gene has CDR1 MNHNY and CDR2 SVGAGI (reference sequence). This CDR3 contains 12 residues. V was trimmed by 2 bases and J by 7 bases, leaving 5 bases between them. This CDR3 is CASSYAGEKLFF. The CDR3 region has the DNA TGTGCCAGCAGTTACGCGGGTGAAAAACTGTTTTTT.

The sample holds one count of this clonotype. The genes are TRBV29-1 and TRBJ2-1; D not certain. V lost 4 bases and J 4 bases, leaving 14 bases between the germline ends. CDR1 is SQVTM, CDR2 ANQGSEA, per germline. This CDR3 has 14 residues. CDR3 in amino acids: CSVVRGNLYNEQFF. The CDR3 nucleotides read TGCAGCGTTGTGAGAGGCAATTTGTACAATGAGCAGTTCTTC.

The chain recombines TRBV7-2 with TRBJ2-1; possibly TRBD2 for D (6 bases). Trimming removed 5 bases at V and 3 bases at J, with 14 bases between. The germline V gene has CDR1 SGHTA and CDR2 FQGNSA. CDR3 length: 15 amino acids. CDR3 coding DNA: TGTGCCAGCAGCCACGGACTACTAAACTACAATGAGCAGTTCTTC. Protein: CASSHGLLNYNEQFF.

The V call is TRBV29-1, the J call TRBJ2-2, with 7 bases that match TRBD1. The CDR3 has 16 amino acids. Germline loops: CDR1 SQVTM, CDR2 ANQGSEA. Trimming at V came to 7 bases and at J to 3 bases, leaving 14 bases not matched to a gene. The DNA for the CDR3 is TGCAGCGCCCAGGCCCCCGGACAGGATTACACCGGGGAGCTGTTTTTT. Translated: CSAQAPGQDYTGELFF.

The chain uses TRBV29-1 and TRBJ2-7, with TRBD1 matching 8 bases. This CDR3 region has 14 residues. The V gene's germline CDR1 is SQVTM and CDR2 ANQGSEA. The trim removed 2 bases at V and 5 bases at J, leaving 8 bases unmatched. The CDR3 nucleotides are TGCAGCGTTGAAAGGACAGGGACGCCCAACGAGCAGTACTTC. Protein sequence: CSVERTGTPNEQYF.

The chain couples TRBV29-1 to TRBJ2-1; 9 bases align to TRBD2. Germline V gene lookup returns CDR1 SQVTM and CDR2 ANQGSEA. CDR3 length: 14 amino acids. The J segment lost 6 bases and the V segment lost 4 bases, leaving 7 bases of the junction unmatched. The CDR3 coding sequence is TGCAGCGTTGTGGGGCGGGGGGGCATCAATGAGCAGTTCTTC. The encoded protein is CSVVGRGGINEQFF.

This chain uses TRBV9 with TRBJ2-1; 7 positions agree with TRBD2. This CDR3 is built from 14 residues. Germline lookup yields CDR1 SGDLS and CDR2 YYNGEE. The ends lost 7 bases at V and 1 base at J; junction bases unmatched: 5. In DNA form, the CDR3 reads TGTGCCAGCTCTGTCGGGGGGTCCTACAATGAGCAGTTCTTC. The encoded protein is CASSVGGSYNEQFF.

The rearrangement uses TRBV24-1 and TRBJ2-3, with 10 bases that match TRBD2. V lost 4 bases, J lost 0 bases, and 12 bases stayed unmatched. The CDR3 is 19 residues long. Per germline, CDR1 KGHDR and CDR2 SFDVKD. Written as DNA, the CDR3 is TGTGCCACCAGTGACCCGGGAGGTAGCGGGGGGTGGAGCACAGATACGCAGTATTTT. Residues: CATSDPGGSGGWSTDTQYF.

J is TRBJ2-2 and V is TRBV30, with 7 bases lining up with TRBD1. V lost 2 bases, J lost 0 bases, and 3 bases stayed unmatched. The CDR3 length is 15 residues. In germline, CDR1 is GTSNPN, CDR2 SVGIG (reference sequence). DNA of the CDR3: TGTGCCTGGAGTATAGGGGGCCCGAACACCGGGGAGCTGTTTTTT. Translation gives CAWSIGGPNTGELFF. Combining the CDR3 with reference TRBV30 and TRBJ2-2 gives the whole variable domain SQTIHQWPATLVQPVGSPLSLECTVEGTSNPNLYWYRQAAGRGLQLLFYSVGIGQISSEVPQNLSASRPQDRQFILSSKKLLLSDSGFYLCAWSIGGPNTGELFFGEGSRLTVL.

This clonotype was counted between two and nine times. V is TRBV9 and J is TRBJ1-2, with D unresolved. The germline gives CDR1 SGDLS, CDR2 YYNGEE. CDR3 length: 11 amino acids. V was trimmed by 2 bases and J by 1 base, leaving 0 bases between them. As DNA, the CDR3 is TGTGCCAGCAGCGTTAACTATGGCTACACCTTC. Its protein is CASSVNYGYTF. The complete variable domain, with remaining parts taken from reference TRBV9 and TRBJ1-2, reads DSGVTQTPKHLITATGQRVTLRCSPRSGDLSVYWYQQSLDQGLQFLIQYYNGEERAKGNILERFSAQQFPDLHSELNLSSLELGDSALYFCASSVNYGYTFGSGTRLTVV.

The chain is built from TRBV6-5 and TRBJ1-1; D unresolved. Between the trimmed V and J ends, which lost 7 bases and 6 bases, there was a span of 15 bases. CDR1 is MNHEY and CDR2 is SVGAGI in the germline V gene. This CDR3 region has 13 residues. The CDR3 protein is CASTSDTIAEAFF. The CDR3, as DNA: TGTGCCAGCACATCCGACACTATAGCTGAAGCTTTCTTT.

The chain employs TRBV29-1 and TRBJ1-6; 8 bases fit TRBD1. CDR1 SQVTM and CDR2 ANQGSEA come from the germline V gene. The CDR3 runs 13 residues. The V gene end was trimmed by 6 bases and the J gene end by 6 bases; junction bases not matched to a gene: 4. The CDR3 here is CSVGTGGNSPLHF. The CDR3 DNA sequence: TGCAGCGTGGGGACAGGCGGTAATTCACCCCTCCACTTT.

This clonotype was found once. The chain couples TRBV21-1 to TRBJ1-2; the tabulated D call, TRBD1, remains unverified against the DNA. TRBV21-1 is shown as a pseudogene. This CDR3 has 13 amino acids. The CDR3: CASSKARDYGYTF. DNA of the CDR3: TGTGCCAGCAGCAAAGCCAGGGACTATGGCTACACCTTC.

The genes are TRBV20-1 and TRBJ1-5; 7 nucleotides agree with TRBD1. Germline CDR1 and CDR2: DFQATT and SNEGSKA (reference sequence). Germline trimming cut 4 bases from V and 1 base from J; bases unmatched to any gene: 1. CDR3 length: 13 residues. CDR3 sequence (DNA): TGCAGTGCTAAGGGACAGAGCAATCAGCCCCAGCATTTT. Its protein product is CSAKGQSNQPQHF.

The rearrangement uses TRBV7-3 and TRBJ2-7; D is possibly TRBD1 or TRBD2 (5 bases each). This CDR3 contains 13 residues. Germline V gives CDR1 SGHTA, CDR2 FQGTGA. Trimming left V 2 bases short and J 3 bases short, with 8 bases between. The chain's CDR3 is CASSLLGDYEQYF. CDR3 DNA sequence: TGTGCCAGCAGCTTATTGGGGGACTACGAGCAGTACTTC. Supplemented by reference TRBV7-3 and TRBJ2-7, the full variable domain reads GAGVSQTPSNKVTEKGKYVELRCDPISGHTALYWYRQSLGQGPEFLIYFQGTGAADDSGLPNDRFFAVRPEGSVSTLKIQRTERGDSAVYLCASSLLGDYEQYFGPGTRLTVT.

The chain employs TRBV3-1 and TRBJ2-5; possibly TRBD2 for D (6 bases). Germline V gene lookup returns CDR1 LGHDT and CDR2 YNNKEL (reference sequence). CDR3 length: 15 residues. Trimming left V 7 bases short and J 2 bases short, with 17 bases between. CDR3 loop: CASTHSGGRQETQYF. The CDR3 DNA reads as TGTGCCAGCACCCACAGCGGAGGGAGGCAAGAGACCCAGTACTTC.

The genes are TRBV7-2 and TRBJ2-1; possible D gene TRBD2, 6 bases. Germline lookup yields CDR1 SGHTA and CDR2 FQGNSA. The length of the CDR3 is 15 residues. The V and J ends lost 5 bases and 6 bases respectively, with 17 bases between them. In DNA form, the CDR3 reads TGTGCCAGCAGCCCGACTAGAGGAGGGGCCAATGAGCAGTTCTTC. It codes for CASSPTRGGANEQFF.

The genes are TRBV28 and TRBJ1-6; D not resolved. This CDR3 has 12 amino acids. Per germline, CDR1 MDHEN and CDR2 SYDVKM. V was pared by 7 bases and J by 10 bases, with 11 bases between. CDR3 protein: CASTLSESPLHF. The CDR3 DNA follows: TGTGCCAGCACCCTCAGTGAGTCACCCCTCCACTTT.

V usage is TRBV30 and J usage is TRBJ2-1; the D is unclear. This CDR3 contains 17 residues. Germline lookup yields CDR1 GTSNPN and CDR2 SVGIG (reference sequence). Between the trimmed V and J ends, which lost 0 bases and 0 bases, there was a span of 15 bases. For the CDR3, the DNA is TGTGCCTGGAGTGTACGAGGCAGAAGAGGCTCCTACAATGAGCAGTTCTTC. Residues: CAWSVRGRRGSYNEQFF.

The genes are TRBV10-3 and TRBJ2-5; D may correspond to TRBD1 or TRBD2 (5 bases each). Germline V gives CDR1 ENHRY, CDR2 SYGVKD. V lost 0 bases, J lost 5 bases, and 10 bases lay in between. The CDR3 loop spans 14 amino acids. The CDR3 DNA reads TGTGCCATCAGTGAGTCCGGGGCAAGTGAGACCCAGTACTTC. This gives the protein CAISESGASETQYF.

This sequence joins TRBV20-1 and TRBJ2-7; 7 bases match TRBD1. Germline V gene data show CDR1 as DFQATT and CDR2 as SNEGSKA (reference sequence). This CDR3 has 14 amino acids. V was clipped by 1 base and J by 6 bases; unmatched bases: 9. The CDR3 sequence is CSARVGDRAGEQYF. The CDR3 DNA reads TGCAGTGCTAGAGTTGGGGACAGAGCAGGCGAGCAGTACTTC.

The chain recombines TRBV30 with TRBJ1-6; D remains unclear. The CDR3 loop spans 13 amino acids. Per germline, CDR1 GTSNPN and CDR2 SVGIG (reference sequence). V gave up 1 base and J gave up 9 bases, with 10 bases separating them. CDR3 sequence reads: CAWSEGGSSPLHF. In DNA, the CDR3 is TGTGCCTGGAGTGAGGGTGGAAGTTCACCCCTCCACTTT.

V usage is TRBV3-1 and J usage is TRBJ2-1; D may be TRBD1 (7 bases). The CDR3 spans 16 residues. Germline V gene sequence: CDR1 LGHDT, CDR2 YNNKEL (reference sequence). Trimming shortened V by 2 bases and J by 7 bases, and 18 bases separated the two germline ends. The chain's CDR3 is CASSQLATPGGNEQFF. The CDR3 DNA reads TGTGCCAGCAGCCAACTAGCGACCCCAGGGGGTAATGAGCAGTTCTTC.

The chain links TRBV20-1 to TRBJ2-5; D is uncertain. The germline V gene encodes CDR1 DFQATT and CDR2 SNEGSKA (reference sequence). This CDR3 is built from 12 residues. V lost 3 bases and J lost 5, with 10 bases in between. CDR3 nucleotides: TGCAGTGCTAGCCGAGCCGGGGAGACCCAGTACTTC. Translation: CSASRAGETQYF.